The T cell receptor beta chain under discussion was sequenced for a study of blood T cell repertoires in COVID-19. The wider study: The origin of the acute and convalescent COVID-19 samples was the United States, Italy and Spain. PBMCs, B-cell-depleted T cells, or T cells were the source of the cDNA or gDNA that made up the material.

Trimming left V 0 bases short and J 7 bases short, with 20 bases between. Germline assignment: CDR1 SGHRS and CDR2 YFSETQ. The CDR3 is 16 amino acids. Authors' data handling: Nucleated cell number was recorded as an estimate derived from reference gene primer amplification. Repertoires were generated with immunoSEQ multiplex PCR, while TCRdb's copy carries only in-frame clones and drops some. That table gives V, J and clone size, and the DNA gave D and trimming. The sample gives approximately 150,000 clones, around 82% of which show up once; around 9.9% is in the top ten. The V call is TRBV5-1, the J call TRBJ2-7, with TRBD1 as a possible D gene (6 bases). The receptor's source is a man between 65 and 85 years old with active or convalescent COVID-19. The sample was peripheral blood. CDR3 sequence (DNA): TGCGCCAGCAGCTTGGGCCCCTCACAGGGATTGAGTGAGCAGTACTTC. It yields the protein CASSLGPSQGLSEQYF.